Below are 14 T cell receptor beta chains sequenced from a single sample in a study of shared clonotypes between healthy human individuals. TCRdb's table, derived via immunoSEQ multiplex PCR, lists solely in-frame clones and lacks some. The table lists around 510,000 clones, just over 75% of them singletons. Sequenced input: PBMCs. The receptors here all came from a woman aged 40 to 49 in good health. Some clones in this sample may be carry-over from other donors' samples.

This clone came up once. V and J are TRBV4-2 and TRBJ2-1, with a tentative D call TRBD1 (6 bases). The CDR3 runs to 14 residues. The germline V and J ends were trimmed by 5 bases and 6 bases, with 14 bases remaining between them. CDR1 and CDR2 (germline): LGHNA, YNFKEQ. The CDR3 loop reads CASSKKTRGNEQFF. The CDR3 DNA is TGTGCCAGCAGCAAGAAAACCAGGGGCAATGAGCAGTTCTTC.

The CDR3 reads CASSLRFSGMLYGATQYF. In DNA form, the CDR3 reads TGTGCCAGCAGCTTACGGTTTAGCGGGATGCTATACGGAGCTACGCAGTATTTT. The genes are TRBV7-2 and TRBJ2-3; 8 positions agree with TRBD2. The CDR3 contains 18 residues. Germline CDR1 and CDR2: SGHTA and FQGNSA. The V gene end was trimmed by 2 bases and the J gene end by 8 bases; junction bases not matched to a gene: 18.

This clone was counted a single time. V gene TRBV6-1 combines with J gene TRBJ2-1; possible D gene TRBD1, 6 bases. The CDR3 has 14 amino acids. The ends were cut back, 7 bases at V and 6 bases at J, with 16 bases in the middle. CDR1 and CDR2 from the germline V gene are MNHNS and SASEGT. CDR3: CASTQGSPFNEQFF. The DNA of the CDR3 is TGTGCCAGCACCCAGGGGTCCCCTTTCAATGAGCAGTTCTTC.

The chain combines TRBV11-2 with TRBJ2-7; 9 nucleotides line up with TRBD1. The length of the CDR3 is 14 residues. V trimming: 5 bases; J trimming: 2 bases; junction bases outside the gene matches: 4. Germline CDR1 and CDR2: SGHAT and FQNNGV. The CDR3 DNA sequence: TGTGCCAGCAGCGGGACAGGGCTGGCCTACGAGCAGTACTTC. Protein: CASSGTGLAYEQYF.

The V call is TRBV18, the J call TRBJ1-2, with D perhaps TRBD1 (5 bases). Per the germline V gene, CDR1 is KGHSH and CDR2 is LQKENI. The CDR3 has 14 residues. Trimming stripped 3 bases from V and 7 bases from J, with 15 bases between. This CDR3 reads CASSPPSREGGYTF. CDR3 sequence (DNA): TGTGCCAGCTCACCCCCCAGCAGGGAGGGTGGCTACACCTTC.

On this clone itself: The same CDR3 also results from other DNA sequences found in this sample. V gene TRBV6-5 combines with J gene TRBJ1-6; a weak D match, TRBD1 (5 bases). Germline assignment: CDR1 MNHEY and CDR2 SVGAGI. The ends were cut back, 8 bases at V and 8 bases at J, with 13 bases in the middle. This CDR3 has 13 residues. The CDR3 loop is CASGRLGDSPLHF. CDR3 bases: TGTGCCAGCGGGCGGCTGGGGGATTCACCCCTCCACTTT.

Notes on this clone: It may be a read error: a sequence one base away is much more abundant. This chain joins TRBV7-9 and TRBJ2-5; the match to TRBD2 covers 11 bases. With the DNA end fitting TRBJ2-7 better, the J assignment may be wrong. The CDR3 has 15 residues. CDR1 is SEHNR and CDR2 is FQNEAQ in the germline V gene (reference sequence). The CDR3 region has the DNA TGTGCCAGCAGCCCGGTACTAGCGGGAGTCTACGAGCAGTACTTC. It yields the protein CASSPVLAGVYEQYF.

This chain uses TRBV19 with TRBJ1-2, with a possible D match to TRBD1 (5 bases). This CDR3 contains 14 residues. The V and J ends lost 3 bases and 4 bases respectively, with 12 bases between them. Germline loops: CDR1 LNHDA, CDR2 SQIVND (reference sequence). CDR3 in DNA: TGTGCCAGTAGTATGGAGCAGGGAGTCTATGGCTACACCTTC. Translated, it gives CASSMEQGVYGYTF.

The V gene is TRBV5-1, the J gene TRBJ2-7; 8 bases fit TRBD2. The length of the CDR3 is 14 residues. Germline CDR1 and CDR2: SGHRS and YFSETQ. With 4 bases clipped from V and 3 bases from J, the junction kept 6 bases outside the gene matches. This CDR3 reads CASSGGTSYYEQYF. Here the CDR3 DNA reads TGCGCCAGCAGCGGGGGGACTAGTTACTACGAGCAGTACTTC.

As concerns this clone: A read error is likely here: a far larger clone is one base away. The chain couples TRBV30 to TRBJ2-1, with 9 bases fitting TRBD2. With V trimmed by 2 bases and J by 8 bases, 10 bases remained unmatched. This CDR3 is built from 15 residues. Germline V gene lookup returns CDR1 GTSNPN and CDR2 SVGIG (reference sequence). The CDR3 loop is CAWSSRTSEGDEQFF. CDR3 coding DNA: TGTGCCTGGAGTTCCAGGACTAGCGAGGGCGATGAGCAGTTCTTC.

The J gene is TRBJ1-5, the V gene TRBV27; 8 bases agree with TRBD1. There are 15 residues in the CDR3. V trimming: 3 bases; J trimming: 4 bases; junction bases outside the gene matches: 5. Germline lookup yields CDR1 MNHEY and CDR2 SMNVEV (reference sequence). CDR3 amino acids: CASSLGRGRNQPQHF. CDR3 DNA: TGTGCCAGCAGTTTGGGCAGGGGGCGGAATCAGCCCCAGCATTTT.

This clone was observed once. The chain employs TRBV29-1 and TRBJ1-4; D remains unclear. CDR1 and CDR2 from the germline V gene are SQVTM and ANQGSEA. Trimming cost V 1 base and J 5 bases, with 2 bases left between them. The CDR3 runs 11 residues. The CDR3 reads CSVEGNEKLFF. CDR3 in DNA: TGCAGCGTTGAAGGAAATGAAAAACTGTTTTTT.

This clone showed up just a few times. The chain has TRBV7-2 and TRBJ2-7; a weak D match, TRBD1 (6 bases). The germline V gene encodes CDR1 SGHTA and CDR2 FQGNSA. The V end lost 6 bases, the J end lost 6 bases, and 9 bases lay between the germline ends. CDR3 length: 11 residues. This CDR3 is CASSQGPEQYF. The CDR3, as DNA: TGTGCCAGCAGTCAGGGGCCCGAGCAGTACTTC.

CDR3 coding DNA: TGTGCCAGCGGGGGACGGGAAGCTTTCTTT. Protein sequence: CASGGREAFF. V is TRBV11-2 and J is TRBJ1-1; perhaps TRBD1 as D (5 bases). CDR3 length: 10 amino acids. CDR1 is SGHAT, CDR2 FQNNGV, per germline. With 8 bases removed from V and 8 bases from J, the gap between germline ends came to 9 bases.